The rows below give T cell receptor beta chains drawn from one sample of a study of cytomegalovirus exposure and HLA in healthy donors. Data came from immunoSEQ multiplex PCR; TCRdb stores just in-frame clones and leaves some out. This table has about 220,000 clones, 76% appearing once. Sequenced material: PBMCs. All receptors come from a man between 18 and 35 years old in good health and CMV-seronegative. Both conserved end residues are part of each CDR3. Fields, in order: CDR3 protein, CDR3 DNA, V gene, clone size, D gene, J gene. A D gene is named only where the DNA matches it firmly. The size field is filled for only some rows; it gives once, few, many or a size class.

CDR3 protein: CASSDRGAAYTGELFF; CDR3 DNA: TGTGCCAGCAGTGATCGGGGGGCCGCCTACACCGGGGAGCTGTTTTTT; V gene: TRBV25-1; clone size: NA; D gene: NA; J gene: TRBJ2-2
CDR3 protein: CASLRGVDYGYTF; CDR3 DNA: TGTGCCAGCCTCCGGGGGGTAGACTATGGCTACACCTTC; V gene: TRBV6-6; clone size: NA; D gene: NA; J gene: TRBJ1-2
CDR3 protein: CASRAGGSRLAGVAYNEQFF; CDR3 DNA: TGTGCCAGTAGGGCAGGGGGCTCGCGCCTAGCGGGAGTGGCCTACAATGAGCAGTTCTTC; V gene: TRBV19; clone size: NA; D gene: TRBD2; J gene: TRBJ2-1
CDR3 protein: CASSSPGTGSNEQFF; CDR3 DNA: TGTGCCAGCAGTTCTCCCGGGACAGGGTCCAATGAGCAGTTCTTC; V gene: TRBV7-3; clone size: NA; D gene: TRBD1; J gene: TRBJ2-1
CDR3 protein: CASSVASYTEAFF; CDR3 DNA: TGTGCCAGCAGCGTAGCCAGTTACACTGAAGCTTTCTTT; V gene: TRBV9; clone size: NA; D gene: NA; J gene: TRBJ1-1
CDR3 protein: CASSFVQGYEQYF; CDR3 DNA: TGTGCCAGCAGCTTTGTACAGGGTTACGAGCAGTACTTC; V gene: TRBV11-1; clone size: few; D gene: NA; J gene: TRBJ2-7
CDR3 protein: CASSIVGRGRNNEQFF; CDR3 DNA: TGTGCCAGTAGTATAGTTGGCAGGGGGCGAAACAATGAGCAGTTCTTC; V gene: TRBV19; clone size: few; D gene: TRBD1; J gene: TRBJ2-1
CDR3 protein: CASRLSGFPYNEQFF; CDR3 DNA: TGTGCCAGCAGGCTAAGCGGGTTTCCCTACAATGAGCAGTTCTTC; V gene: TRBV27; clone size: NA; D gene: NA; J gene: TRBJ2-1
CDR3 protein: CASSFRDRSTDTQYF; CDR3 DNA: TGCGCCAGCAGCTTCCGGGACAGGAGCACAGATACGCAGTATTTT; V gene: TRBV5-1; clone size: NA; D gene: TRBD1; J gene: TRBJ2-3
CDR3 protein: CASSYGLHSYNEQFF; CDR3 DNA: TGCGCCAGCAGCTACGGACTACACTCCTACAATGAGCAGTTCTTC; V gene: TRBV5-1; clone size: few; D gene: NA; J gene: TRBJ2-1